Described below is a single T cell receptor (beta chain) sequence and its context. These data belong to a study of blood T cell repertoires in COVID-19. Looking at the study overall: Acute-phase and convalescent COVID-19 samples originated in the United States, Italy and Spain. Nucleic acid was either cDNA or gDNA, and it came from T cells, B-cell-depleted T cells, or PBMCs.

In the authors' workflow: Estimates of nucleated cell counts were drawn from the amplification of reference gene primers. Generated by immunoSEQ multiplex PCR, the TCRdb table keeps only in-frame clones and is missing some. The V and J calls and the clone size are those of that table, but D and trimming were determined from the DNA. The sample includes 130,000 to 150,000 clones, about 84% of them seen just once. Trimming took off 2 bases at V and 0 bases at J, with 8 bases between the two ends. Germline assignment: CDR1 SGHDT and CDR2 YYEEEE. CDR3 length: 14 amino acids. The sequenced material came from peripheral blood. This sequence was found in a woman aged 50 to 60 with acute or convalescent COVID-19. V is TRBV5-6 and J is TRBJ1-2; D gene unclear. In DNA form, the CDR3 reads TGTGCCAGCAGCTTCCCCGGGACTAACTATGGCTACACCTTC. Translation: CASSFPGTNYGYTF. Full variable domain (remainder filled in from reference TRBV5-6 and TRBJ1-2): DAGVTQSPTHLIKTRGQQVTLRCSPKSGHDTVSWYQQALGQGPQFIFQYYEEEERQRGNFPDRFSGHQFPNYSSELNVNALLLGDSALYLCASSFPGTNYGYTFGSGTRLTVV.